One and the same sample provided the 13 T cell receptor beta chains below, sequenced in a study of blood T cell repertoires in COVID-19. Profiled with immunoSEQ multiplex PCR; TCRdb holds only in-frame clones, not every one. The data show approximately 150,000 clones, with around 90% seen just once and about 4.1% held by the top ten. Sequencing input: PBMCs or T cells enriched from blood (not recorded which). The receptors come from a woman aged 40 to 55 who had been exposed to COVID-19.

The J gene is TRBJ1-2, the V gene TRBV3-1 (or the pseudogene TRBV3-2); D is uncertain. Germline lookup yields CDR1 LGHDT and CDR2 YNNKEL (reference sequence). The V gene lost 0 bases and the J gene lost 1 base, with 3 bases spanning the gap. The CDR3 covers 13 residues. The CDR3 DNA reads TGTGCCAGCAGCCAAGATCTTAACTATGGCTACACCTTC. This translates into CASSQDLNYGYTF.

The V call is TRBV7-9, the J call TRBJ2-5, with 8 nucleotides matching TRBD1. V trimming: 11 bases; J trimming: 0 bases; junction bases outside the gene matches: 11. The germline CDR1 and CDR2 sequences are SEHNR and FQNEAQ (reference sequence). This CDR3 comprises 15 residues. The CDR3 is CAETGATIYQETQYF. CDR3 nucleotides: TGTGCCGAGACAGGGGCAACAATATACCAAGAGACCCAGTACTTC.

This chain joins TRBV4-3 and TRBJ2-3; perhaps TRBD2 as D (5 bases). V lost 1 base and J 0 bases, leaving 11 bases between the germline ends. The CDR3 has 16 residues. Germline values: CDR1 LGHNA, CDR2 YSLEER. CDR3 sequence reads: CASSQGPGSSTDTQYF. As DNA, the CDR3 is TGCGCCAGCAGCCAAGGACCGGGGTCTAGCACAGATACGCAGTATTTT.

DNA for the CDR3: TGTGCCAGCAGTTTCCCCGGGACTCAAGGGACCGGGGAGCTGTTTTTT. Protein: CASSFPGTQGTGELFF. This chain connects TRBV6-6 to TRBJ2-2; tentatively, D is TRBD2 (6 bases). The CDR3 contains 16 residues. CDR1 and CDR2 (germline): MNHNY, SVGAGI (reference sequence). The ends were cut back, 4 bases at V and 5 bases at J, with 17 bases in the middle.

The genes are TRBV6-6 and TRBJ1-6, with D tentatively TRBD1 (6 bases). The CDR3 totals 14 residues. Trimming took off 7 bases at V and 8 bases at J, with 15 bases between the two ends. In germline, CDR1 is MNHNY, CDR2 SVGAGI (reference sequence). In DNA, the CDR3 is TGTGCCAGCACCAAAAGGGGGATTGATTCACCCCTCCACTTT. Translated: CASTKRGIDSPLHF.

The chain carries TRBV11-3 and TRBJ1-1; TRBD1 might be the D (5 bases). CDR1 and CDR2 from the germline V gene are SGHNT and YENEEA. The CDR3 has 13 residues. V dropped 5 bases and J dropped 1 base, with 8 bases sitting between them. CDR3 sequence (DNA): TGTGCCAGCAGCCTTGGACAGAACACTGAAGCTTTCTTT. Amino acids: CASSLGQNTEAFF.

The CDR3 region is CASSVGVPGSPLHF. The CDR3 DNA follows: TGTGCCAGCAGCGTAGGAGTACCGGGGTCACCCCTCCACTTT. This rearrangement joins TRBV9 to TRBJ1-6; D is uncertain. The germline V and J ends were trimmed by 0 bases and 10 bases, with 11 bases remaining between them. The germline V gene has CDR1 SGDLS and CDR2 YYNGEE. This CDR3 region has 14 residues. Using reference TRBV9 and TRBJ1-6 for the parts outside the CDR3, the full variable domain is DSGVTQTPKHLITATGQRVTLRCSPRSGDLSVYWYQQSLDQGLQFLIQYYNGEERAKGNILERFSAQQFPDLHSELNLSSLELGDSALYFCASSVGVPGSPLHFGNGTRLTVT.

CDR3 DNA sequence: TGTGCCAGTAGTGGGACAGGGGCAACTAATGAAAAACTGTTTTTT. This sequence encodes CASSGTGATNEKLFF. The J gene is TRBJ1-4, the V gene TRBV19; TRBD1 agrees at 10 bases. The V and J ends lost 5 bases and 0 bases, in that order; junction bases with no gene match: 0. This CDR3 is 15 amino acids long. Germline V gene lookup returns CDR1 LNHDA and CDR2 SQIVND (reference sequence).

The chain is built from TRBV19 and TRBJ2-7, with D possibly TRBD1 on 6 matching bases. Germline V CDR1 and CDR2: LNHDA, SQIVND (reference sequence). The CDR3 has 15 residues. V lost 6 bases to trimming and J lost 5 bases, with 20 bases between them. CDR3 sequence reads: CASRGVAGVFDEQYF. CDR3 in DNA: TGTGCCAGTAGGGGCGTGGCAGGGGTTTTCGACGAGCAGTACTTC.

This rearrangement joins TRBV12-3 or TRBV12-4 to TRBJ2-4, with a tentative D call TRBD1 (6 bases). The CDR3 contains 13 residues. The V end lost 5 bases, the J end lost 5 bases, and 10 bases lay between the germline ends. The CDR3 sequence: CASSPTGQNIQYF. In DNA, the CDR3 is TGTGCCAGCAGTCCGACAGGCCAAAACATTCAGTACTTC.

This chain links TRBV7-8 with TRBJ1-1; 8 positions match TRBD1. Germline CDR1 is SGHVS and CDR2 is FQNEAQ. The CDR3 has 14 amino acids. The trim removed 5 bases at V and 5 bases at J, leaving 7 bases unmatched. CDR3 sequence (DNA): TGTGCCAGCAGCCTCGGACAGGGTCGAACTGAAGCTTTCTTT. This sequence encodes CASSLGQGRTEAFF.

This chain joins TRBV10-3 and TRBJ1-1; 7 bases are a match to TRBD1. The CDR3 consists of 13 residues. Trimming removed 6 bases from V and 2 bases from J; junction bases left unmatched: 3. Germline V gives CDR1 ENHRY, CDR2 SYGVKD. The CDR3 nucleotides are TGTGCCATCAGGGGACAGTCTAACACTGAAGCTTTCTTT. It is translated as CAIRGQSNTEAFF.

V gene TRBV6-4 combines with J gene TRBJ1-2; D is undetermined. CDR1 MRHNA and CDR2 SNTAGT come from the germline V gene. The CDR3 totals 12 residues. Trimming shortened V by 2 bases and J by 4 bases, and 5 bases separated the two germline ends. The CDR3 region is CASSDGGYGYTF. The CDR3 DNA follows: TGTGCCAGCAGTGACGGAGGCTATGGCTACACCTTC.